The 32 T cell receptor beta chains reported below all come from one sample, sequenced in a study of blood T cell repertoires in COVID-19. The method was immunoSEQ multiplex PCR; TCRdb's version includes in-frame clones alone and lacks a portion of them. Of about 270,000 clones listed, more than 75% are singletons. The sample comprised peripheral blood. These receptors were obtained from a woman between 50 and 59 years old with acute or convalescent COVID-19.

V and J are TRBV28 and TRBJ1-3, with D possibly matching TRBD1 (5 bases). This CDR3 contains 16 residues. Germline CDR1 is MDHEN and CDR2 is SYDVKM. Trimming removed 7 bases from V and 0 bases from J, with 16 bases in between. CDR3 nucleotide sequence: TGTGCCAGCACTTGGTGGGGCCTAAGCTCTGGAAACACCATATATTTT. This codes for CASTWWGLSSGNTIYF.

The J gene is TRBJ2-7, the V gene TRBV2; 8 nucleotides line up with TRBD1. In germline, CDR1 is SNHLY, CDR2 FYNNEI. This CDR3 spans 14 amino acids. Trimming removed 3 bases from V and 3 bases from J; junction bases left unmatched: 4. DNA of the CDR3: TGTGCCAGCAGTGACGCAGGGGGCTTCTACGAGCAGTACTTC. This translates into CASSDAGGFYEQYF.

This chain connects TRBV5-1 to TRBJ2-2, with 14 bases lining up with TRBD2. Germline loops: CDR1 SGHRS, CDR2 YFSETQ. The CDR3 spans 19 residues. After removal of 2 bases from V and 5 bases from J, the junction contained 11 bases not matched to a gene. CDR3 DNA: TGCGCCAGCAGCTTCTGGGGACTAGCGGGAGCTGTAGGTACCGGGGAGCTGTTTTTT. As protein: CASSFWGLAGAVGTGELFF.

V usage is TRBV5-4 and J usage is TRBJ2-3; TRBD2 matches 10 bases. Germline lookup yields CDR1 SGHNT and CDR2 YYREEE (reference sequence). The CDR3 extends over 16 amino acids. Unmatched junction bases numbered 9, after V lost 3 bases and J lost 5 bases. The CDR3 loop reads CASSSQAGGRVDTQYF. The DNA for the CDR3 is TGTGCCAGCAGCTCCCAAGCGGGAGGGCGGGTAGATACGCAGTATTTT. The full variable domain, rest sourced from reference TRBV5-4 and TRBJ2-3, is ETGVTQSPTHLIKTRGQQVTLRCSSQSGHNTVSWYQQALGQGPQFIFQYYREEENGRGNFPPRFSGLQFPNYSSELNVNALELDDSALYLCASSSQAGGRVDTQYFGPGTRLTVL.

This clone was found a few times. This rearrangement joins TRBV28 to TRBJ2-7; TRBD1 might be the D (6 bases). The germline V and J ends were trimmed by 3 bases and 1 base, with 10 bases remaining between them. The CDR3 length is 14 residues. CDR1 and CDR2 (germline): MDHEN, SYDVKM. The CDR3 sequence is CASSLTGPSYEQYF. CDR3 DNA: TGTGCCAGCAGTTTGACAGGACCTTCCTACGAGCAGTACTTC.

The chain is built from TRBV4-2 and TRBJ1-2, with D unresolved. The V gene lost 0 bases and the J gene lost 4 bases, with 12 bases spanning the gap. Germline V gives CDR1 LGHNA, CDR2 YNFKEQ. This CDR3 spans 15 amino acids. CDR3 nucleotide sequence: TGTGCCAGCAGCCAAGATAGGTCAGGAGGCTATGGCTACACCTTC. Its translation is CASSQDRSGGYGYTF.

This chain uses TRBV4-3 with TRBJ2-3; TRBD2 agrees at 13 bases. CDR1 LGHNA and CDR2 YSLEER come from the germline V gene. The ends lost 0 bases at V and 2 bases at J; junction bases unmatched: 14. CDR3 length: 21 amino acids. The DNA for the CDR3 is TGCGCCAGCAGCCAAGATCCGGGACTAGCGGGATTTCTAGTCCCCACAGATACGCAGTATTTT. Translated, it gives CASSQDPGLAGFLVPTDTQYF.

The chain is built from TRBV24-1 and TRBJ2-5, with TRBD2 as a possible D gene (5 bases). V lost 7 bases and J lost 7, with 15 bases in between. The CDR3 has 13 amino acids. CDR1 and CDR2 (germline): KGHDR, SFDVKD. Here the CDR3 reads CATSKATRGTQYF. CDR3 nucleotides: TGTGCCACCAGCAAAGCAACCCGGGGGACCCAGTACTTC.

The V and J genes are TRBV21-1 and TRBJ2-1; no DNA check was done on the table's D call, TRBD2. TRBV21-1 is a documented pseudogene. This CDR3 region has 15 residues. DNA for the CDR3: TGTGCCAGCACCGAGGAGGGCCACTCCTACAATGAGCAGTTCTTC. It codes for CASTEEGHSYNEQFF.

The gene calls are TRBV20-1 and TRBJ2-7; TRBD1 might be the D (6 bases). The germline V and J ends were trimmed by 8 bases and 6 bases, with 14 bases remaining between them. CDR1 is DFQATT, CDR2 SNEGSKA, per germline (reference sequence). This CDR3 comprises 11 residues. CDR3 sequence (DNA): TGCAGTCCGTGGGGGCAGGGCGAGCAGTACTTC. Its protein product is CSPWGQGEQYF.

Written as DNA, the CDR3 is TGCACCAGCAGCCTCCTACAGGGGGCCTGGGGTCAGGTTCAGCCCCAGCATTTT. This encodes CTSSLLQGAWGQVQPQHF. The chain has TRBV1 and TRBJ1-5; the D call of TRBD1 is as the table states it, not checked on the DNA. TRBV1 is termed a pseudogene. The CDR3 sequence is 18 residues long.

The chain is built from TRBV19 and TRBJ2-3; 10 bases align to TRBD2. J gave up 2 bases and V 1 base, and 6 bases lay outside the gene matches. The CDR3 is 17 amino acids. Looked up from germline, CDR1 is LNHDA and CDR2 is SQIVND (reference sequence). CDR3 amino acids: CASSIGFSGGPTDTQYF. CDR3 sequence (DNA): TGTGCCAGTAGTATAGGCTTTAGCGGGGGGCCCACAGATACGCAGTATTTT.

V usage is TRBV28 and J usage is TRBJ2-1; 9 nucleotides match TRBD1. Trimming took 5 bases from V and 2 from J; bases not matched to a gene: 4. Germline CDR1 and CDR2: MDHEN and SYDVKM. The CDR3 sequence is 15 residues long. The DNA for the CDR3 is TGTGCCAGCAGTAGACAGGGGGTCGCCTACAATGAGCAGTTCTTC. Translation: CASSRQGVAYNEQFF.

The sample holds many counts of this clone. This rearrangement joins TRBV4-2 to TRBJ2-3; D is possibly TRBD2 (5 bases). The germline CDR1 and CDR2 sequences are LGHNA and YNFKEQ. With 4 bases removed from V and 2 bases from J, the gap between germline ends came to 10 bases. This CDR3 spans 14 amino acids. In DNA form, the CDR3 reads TGTGCCAGCAGCCCTGGACTTTACACAGATACGCAGTATTTT. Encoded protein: CASSPGLYTDTQYF.

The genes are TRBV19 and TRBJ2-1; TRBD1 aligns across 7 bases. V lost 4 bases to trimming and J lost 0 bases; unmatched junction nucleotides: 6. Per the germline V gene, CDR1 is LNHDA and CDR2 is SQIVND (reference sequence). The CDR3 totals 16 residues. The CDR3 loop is CASSRTGRYSYNEQFF. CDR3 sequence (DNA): TGTGCCAGTAGTAGGACAGGCAGGTACTCCTACAATGAGCAGTTCTTC.

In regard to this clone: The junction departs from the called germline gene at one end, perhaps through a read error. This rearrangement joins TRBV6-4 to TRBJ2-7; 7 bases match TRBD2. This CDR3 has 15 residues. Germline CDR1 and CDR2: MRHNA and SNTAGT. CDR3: CASSIEAGPSYEQYF. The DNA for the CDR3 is TGTGCCAGCAGCATCGAAGCGGGGCCCTCCTATGAGCAGTACTTC.

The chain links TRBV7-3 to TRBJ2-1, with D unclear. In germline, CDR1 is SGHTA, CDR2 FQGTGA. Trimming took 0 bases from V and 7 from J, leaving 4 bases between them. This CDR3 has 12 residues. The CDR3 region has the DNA TGTGCCAGCAGCTTAACGGAGAATGAGCAGTTCTTC. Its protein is CASSLTENEQFF.

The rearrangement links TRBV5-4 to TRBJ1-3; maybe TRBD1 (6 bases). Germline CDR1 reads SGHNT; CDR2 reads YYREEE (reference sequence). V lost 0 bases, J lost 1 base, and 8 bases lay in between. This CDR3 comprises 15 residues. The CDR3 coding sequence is TGTGCCAGCAGCTTGGCCAGGGGTTCTGGAAACACCATATATTTT. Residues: CASSLARGSGNTIYF.

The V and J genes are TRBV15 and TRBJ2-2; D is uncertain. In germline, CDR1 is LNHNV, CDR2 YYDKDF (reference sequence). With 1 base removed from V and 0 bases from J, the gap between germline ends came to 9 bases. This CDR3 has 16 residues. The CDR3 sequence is CATSRVGGPNTGELFF. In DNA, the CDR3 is TGTGCCACCAGCAGAGTCGGCGGTCCGAACACCGGGGAGCTGTTTTTT.

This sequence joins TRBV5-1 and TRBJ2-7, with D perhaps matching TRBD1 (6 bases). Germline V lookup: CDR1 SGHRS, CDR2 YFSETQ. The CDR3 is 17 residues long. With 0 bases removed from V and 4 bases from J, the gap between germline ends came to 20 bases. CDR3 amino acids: CASSLVPARGAVYEQYF. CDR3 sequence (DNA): TGCGCCAGCAGCTTGGTTCCCGCCAGGGGAGCAGTATACGAGCAGTACTTC.

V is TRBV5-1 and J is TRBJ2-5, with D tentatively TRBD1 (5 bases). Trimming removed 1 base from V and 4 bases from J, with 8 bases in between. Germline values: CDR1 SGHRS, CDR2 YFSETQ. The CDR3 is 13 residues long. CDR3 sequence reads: CASSLFQGETQYF. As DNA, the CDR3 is TGCGCCAGCAGCTTGTTCCAGGGAGAGACCCAGTACTTC.

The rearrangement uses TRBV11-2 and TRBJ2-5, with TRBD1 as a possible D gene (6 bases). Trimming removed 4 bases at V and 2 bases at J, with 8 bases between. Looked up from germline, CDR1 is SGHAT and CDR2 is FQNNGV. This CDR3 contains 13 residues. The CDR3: CASSSGQQETQYF. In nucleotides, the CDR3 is TGTGCCAGCAGCTCGGGACAACAAGAGACCCAGTACTTC.

Written as DNA, the CDR3 is TGTGCCAGTCGACAGACTAATCAGCCCCAGCATTTT. It translates to CASRQTNQPQHF. This chain links TRBV19 with TRBJ1-5; tentatively, D is TRBD1 (5 bases). V was shortened by 8 bases and J by 4 bases, with 9 bases between the two germline ends. CDR1 and CDR2 from the germline V gene are LNHDA and SQIVND (reference sequence). The CDR3 length is 12 residues.

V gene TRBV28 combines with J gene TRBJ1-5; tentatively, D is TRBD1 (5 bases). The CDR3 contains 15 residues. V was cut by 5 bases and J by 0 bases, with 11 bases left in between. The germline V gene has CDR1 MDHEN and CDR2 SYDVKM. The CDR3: CASSARGVSNQPQHF. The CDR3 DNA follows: TGTGCCAGCAGTGCACGGGGGGTTAGCAATCAGCCCCAGCATTTT.

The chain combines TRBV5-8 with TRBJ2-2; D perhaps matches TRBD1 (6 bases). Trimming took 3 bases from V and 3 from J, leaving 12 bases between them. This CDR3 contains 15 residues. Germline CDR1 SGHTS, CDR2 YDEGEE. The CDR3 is CASSWRQDYTGELFF. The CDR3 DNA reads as TGTGCCAGCAGCTGGCGACAGGATTACACCGGGGAGCTGTTTTTT.

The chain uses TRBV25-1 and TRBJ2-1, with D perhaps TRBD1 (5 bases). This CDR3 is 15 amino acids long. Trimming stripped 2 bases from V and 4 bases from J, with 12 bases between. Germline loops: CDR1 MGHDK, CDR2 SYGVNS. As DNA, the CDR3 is TGTGCCAGCAGTGAACCCGCAGGGCGATACAATGAGCAGTTCTTC. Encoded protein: CASSEPAGRYNEQFF.

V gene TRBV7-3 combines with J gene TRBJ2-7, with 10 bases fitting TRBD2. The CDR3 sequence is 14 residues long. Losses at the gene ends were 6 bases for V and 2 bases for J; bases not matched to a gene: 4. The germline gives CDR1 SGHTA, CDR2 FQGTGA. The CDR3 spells CASSPSGGPYEQYF. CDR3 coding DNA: TGTGCCAGCAGTCCTAGCGGGGGACCCTACGAGCAGTACTTC.

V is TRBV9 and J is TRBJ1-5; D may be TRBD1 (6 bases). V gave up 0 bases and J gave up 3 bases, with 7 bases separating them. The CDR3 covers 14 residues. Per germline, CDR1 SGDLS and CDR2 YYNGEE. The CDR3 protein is CASSVEGDNQPQHF. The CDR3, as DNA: TGTGCCAGCAGCGTAGAGGGGGACAATCAGCCCCAGCATTTT.

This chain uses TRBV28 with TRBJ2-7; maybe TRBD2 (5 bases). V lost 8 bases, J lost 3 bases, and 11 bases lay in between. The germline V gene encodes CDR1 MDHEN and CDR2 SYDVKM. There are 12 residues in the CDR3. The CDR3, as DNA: TGTGCCAGCTCCTGGAGGAGCTACGAGCAGTACTTC. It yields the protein CASSWRSYEQYF. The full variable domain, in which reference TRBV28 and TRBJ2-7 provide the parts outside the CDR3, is DVKVTQSSRYLVKRTGEKVFLECVQDMDHENMFWYRQDPGLGLRLIYFSYDVKMKEKGDIPEGYSVSREKKERFSLILESASTNQTSMYLCASSWRSYEQYFGPGTRLTVT.

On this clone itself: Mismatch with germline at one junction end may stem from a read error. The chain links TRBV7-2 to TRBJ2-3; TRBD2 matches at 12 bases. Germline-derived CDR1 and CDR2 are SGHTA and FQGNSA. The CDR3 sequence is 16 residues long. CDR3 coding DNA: TGTGCCAGCAGCCTAGCGGGAGGGCCGGTTACAGATACGCAGTATTTT. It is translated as CASSLAGGPVTDTQYF.

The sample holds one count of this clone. The chain's CDR3 is CASSDGGQVGFETQYF. The CDR3 region has the DNA TGTGCCAGCAGTGACGGGGGACAGGTTGGGTTCGAGACCCAGTACTTC. The V and J genes are TRBV6-1 and TRBJ2-5, with 8 bases aligning to TRBD1. V was clipped by 3 bases and J by 5 bases; unmatched bases: 11. This CDR3 is 16 amino acids long. Germline V CDR1 and CDR2: MNHNS, SASEGT.

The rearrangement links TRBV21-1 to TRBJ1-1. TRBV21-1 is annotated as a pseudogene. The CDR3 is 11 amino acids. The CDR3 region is CASRGRGEAFF. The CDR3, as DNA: TGTGCCTCCCGAGGGCGGGGTGAAGCTTTCTTT.